This is a list of T cell receptor beta chains from one sample in a study of regulatory T cells. The table came from immunoSEQ multiplex PCR; TCRdb's copy has only in-frame clones and leaves some out. The table includes 30,000 to 40,000 clones, approximately 89% detected once. The specimen sequenced was conventional CD4+ T cells sorted from blood. The receptors come from a person aged 18 to 30 with CD3G deficiency. Both conserved end residues are part of each CDR3. The D gene is left open where the match is weak. Clone size appears in some rows only: once, few, many, or a class for an expanded clone.

v_call: TRBV19; clone_size: .; j_call: TRBJ2-3; d_call: .; cdr3_aa: CASSNMHADTQYF; cdr3_nt: TGTGCCAGTAGTAACATGCACGCAGATACGCAGTATTTT
v_call: TRBV19; clone_size: .; j_call: TRBJ1-1; d_call: TRBD1; cdr3_aa: CASSITGGAKNTEAFF; cdr3_nt: TGTGCCAGTAGTATTACAGGGGGCGCGAAGAACACTGAAGCTTTCTTT
v_call: TRBV28; clone_size: .; j_call: TRBJ1-1; d_call: TRBD1; cdr3_aa: CASSLTGGGTEAFF; cdr3_nt: TGTGCCAGCAGTTTAACAGGGGGTGGCACTGAAGCTTTCTTT
v_call: TRBV7-9; clone_size: .; j_call: TRBJ2-7; d_call: .; cdr3_aa: CASSLHFGTEQYF; cdr3_nt: TGTGCCAGCAGCTTGCATTTCGGTACCGAGCAGTACTTC
v_call: TRBV6-6; clone_size: .; j_call: TRBJ1-1; d_call: .; cdr3_aa: CASRGGADTEAFF; cdr3_nt: TGTGCCAGCCGGGGGGGGGCTGACACTGAAGCTTTCTTT
v_call: TRBV19; clone_size: .; j_call: TRBJ2-7; d_call: TRBD1; cdr3_aa: CASSRRPGQPTYEQYF; cdr3_nt: TGTGCCAGTAGTCGTCGACCGGGACAGCCAACTTACGAGCAGTACTTC
v_call: TRBV5-1; clone_size: .; j_call: TRBJ2-1; d_call: .; cdr3_aa: CASSVQRGTQEFF; cdr3_nt: TGCGCCAGCAGCGTTCAGAGGGGGACTCAAGAGTTCTTC
v_call: TRBV5-1; clone_size: .; j_call: TRBJ2-5; d_call: .; cdr3_aa: CASSLEGPRETQYF; cdr3_nt: TGCGCCAGCAGCTTGGAAGGTCCGCGGGAGACCCAGTACTTC
v_call: TRBV28; clone_size: .; j_call: TRBJ2-5; d_call: TRBD1; cdr3_aa: CASSFHGQGARKTQYF; cdr3_nt: TGTGCCAGCAGTTTCCATGGACAGGGGGCCAGGAAGACCCAGTACTTC
v_call: TRBV28; clone_size: .; j_call: TRBJ1-5; d_call: TRBD1; cdr3_aa: CASSQGGLSQPQHF; cdr3_nt: TGTGCCAGCAGCCAAGGGGGCTTGAGTCAGCCCCAGCATTTT
v_call: TRBV11-2; clone_size: .; j_call: TRBJ2-5; d_call: TRBD2; cdr3_aa: CASSLGSGGAIETQYF; cdr3_nt: TGTGCCAGCAGCTTAGGTAGCGGGGGGGCCATCGAGACCCAGTACTTC
v_call: TRBV6-1; clone_size: .; j_call: TRBJ2-7; d_call: .; cdr3_aa: CASRTGYEQYF; cdr3_nt: TGTGCCAGCAGGACAGGCTACGAGCAGTACTTC
v_call: TRBV28; clone_size: .; j_call: TRBJ1-4; d_call: .; cdr3_aa: CASRRAGRANEKLFF; cdr3_nt: TGTGCCAGCAGGAGGGCGGGCCGCGCTAATGAAAAACTGTTTTTT
v_call: TRBV4-3; clone_size: .; j_call: TRBJ1-2; d_call: TRBD1; cdr3_aa: CASSQDDRGLYGYTF; cdr3_nt: TGCGCCAGCAGCCAAGATGACAGGGGGCTCTATGGCTACACCTTC
v_call: TRBV28; clone_size: few; j_call: TRBJ1-5; d_call: TRBD1; cdr3_aa: CASSRTQGAPGNQPQHF; cdr3_nt: TGTGCCAGCAGCCGTACCCAGGGGGCTCCGGGCAATCAGCCCCAGCATTTT
v_call: TRBV7-9; clone_size: .; j_call: TRBJ2-2; d_call: TRBD1; cdr3_aa: CASSLAGTGGAGELFF; cdr3_nt: TGTGCCAGCAGCTTGGCCGGGACAGGAGGGGCCGGGGAGCTGTTTTTT
v_call: TRBV28; clone_size: .; j_call: TRBJ1-1; d_call: TRBD1; cdr3_aa: CASSLGGTGVNTEAFF; cdr3_nt: TGTGCCAGCAGTTTAGGGGGGACAGGGGTCAACACTGAAGCTTTCTTT